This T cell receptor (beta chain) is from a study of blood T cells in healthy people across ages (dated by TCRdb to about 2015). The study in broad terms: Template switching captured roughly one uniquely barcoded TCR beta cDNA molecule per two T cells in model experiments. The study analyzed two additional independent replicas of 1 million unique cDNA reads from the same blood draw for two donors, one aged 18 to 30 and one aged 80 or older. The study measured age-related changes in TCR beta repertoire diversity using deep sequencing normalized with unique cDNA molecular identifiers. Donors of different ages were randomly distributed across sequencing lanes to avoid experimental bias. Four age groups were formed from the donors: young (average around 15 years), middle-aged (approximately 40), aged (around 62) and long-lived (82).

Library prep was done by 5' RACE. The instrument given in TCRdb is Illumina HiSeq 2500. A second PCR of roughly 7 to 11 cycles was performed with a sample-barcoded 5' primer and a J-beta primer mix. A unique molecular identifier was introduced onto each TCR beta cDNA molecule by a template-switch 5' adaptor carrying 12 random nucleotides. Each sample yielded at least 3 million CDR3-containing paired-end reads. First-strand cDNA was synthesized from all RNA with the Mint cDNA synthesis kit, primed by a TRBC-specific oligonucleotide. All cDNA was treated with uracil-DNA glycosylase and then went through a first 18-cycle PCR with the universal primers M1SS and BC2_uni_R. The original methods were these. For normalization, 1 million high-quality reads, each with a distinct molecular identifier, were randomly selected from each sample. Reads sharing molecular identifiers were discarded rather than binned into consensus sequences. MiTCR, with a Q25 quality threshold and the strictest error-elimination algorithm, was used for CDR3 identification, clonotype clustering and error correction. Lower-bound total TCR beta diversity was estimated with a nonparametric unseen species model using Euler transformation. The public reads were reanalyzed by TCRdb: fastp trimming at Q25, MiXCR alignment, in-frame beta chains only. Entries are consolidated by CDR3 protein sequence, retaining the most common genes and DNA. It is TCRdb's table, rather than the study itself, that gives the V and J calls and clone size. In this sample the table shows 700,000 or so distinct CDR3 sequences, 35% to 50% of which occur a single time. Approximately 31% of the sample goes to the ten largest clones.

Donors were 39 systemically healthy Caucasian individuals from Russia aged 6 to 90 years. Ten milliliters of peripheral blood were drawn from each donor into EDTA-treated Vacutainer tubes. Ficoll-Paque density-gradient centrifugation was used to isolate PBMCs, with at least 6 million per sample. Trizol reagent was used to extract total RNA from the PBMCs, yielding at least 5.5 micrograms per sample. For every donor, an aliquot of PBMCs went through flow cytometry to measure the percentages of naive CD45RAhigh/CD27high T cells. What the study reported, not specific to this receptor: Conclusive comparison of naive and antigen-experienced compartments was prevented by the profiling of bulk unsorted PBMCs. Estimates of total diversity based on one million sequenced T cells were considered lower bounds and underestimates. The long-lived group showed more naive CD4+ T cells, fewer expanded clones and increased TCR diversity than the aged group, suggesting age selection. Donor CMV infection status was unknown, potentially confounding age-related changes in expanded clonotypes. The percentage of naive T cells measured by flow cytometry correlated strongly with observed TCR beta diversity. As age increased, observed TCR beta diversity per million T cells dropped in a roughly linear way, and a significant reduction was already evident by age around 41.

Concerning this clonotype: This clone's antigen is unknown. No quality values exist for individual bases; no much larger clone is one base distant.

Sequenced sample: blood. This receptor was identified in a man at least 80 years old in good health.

This receptor carries the CDR3 CASSLEATPHNEQFF. The sequence in DNA is TGCGCCAGCAGCTTGGAGGCTACCCCCCACAATGAGCAGTTCTTC. Rearrangement joined TRBV5-1 to TRBJ2-1, with no D gene named confidently. The junction shows trimming of 0 bases on V and 5 bases on J, plus 12 bases between the germline ends. CDR1 and CDR2 are drawn from the germline V gene: SGHRS, YFSETQ. From cysteine to phenylalanine, the CDR3 is 15 amino acids long. The entry retains the CDR3 DNA only, 45 bases that are in frame from base 1.